The entry below describes one T cell receptor beta chain. Time point defined: newly diagnosed GD, antithyroid drugs for less than 3 months. Following extraction of RNA from PBMCs, that RNA was used to make the TCR library. To make TCR beta libraries, researchers used iRepertoire HTBI primers and Arm-PCR of CDR3 regions. TCRdb independently ran MiXCR on the multiplex PCR reads; one entry per CDR3 protein. The sample lists hundreds of thousands of distinct CDR3 sequences, more than 15% seen once, with 20% to 25% in the top ten. This CDR3 is 15 amino acids long. Between the trimmed V and J ends, which lost 8 bases and 3 bases, there was a span of 18 bases. Germline loops: CDR1 SGHAT, CDR2 FQNNGV. This sample stems from a study of regulatory T cells in long-lasting Graves disease. These data were likewise used in another study, on T cells in Graves' hyperthyroidism and ophthalmopathy.

This clonotype originated in a woman aged 40 to 65 with Graves disease. The J gene is TRBJ2-3, the V gene TRBV11-2; D remains ambiguous. This material consisted of peripheral blood mononuclear cells (PBMCs), taken at new diagnosis, from a patient treated with antithyroid drugs. The CDR3 coding sequence is TGTGCCAGCCTTCGGTCCCAGCAGCAAACAGATACGCAGTATTTT. This gives the protein CASLRSQQQTDTQYF.